These 27 T cell receptor beta chains were all obtained from the same sample, sequenced in a study of T cell clonality in common variable immunodeficiency. Some clones are missing from TCRdb's copy, which holds only in-frame ones; the method was immunoSEQ multiplex PCR. The sample gives about 60,000 clones, none seen only once, and the top ten clones hold around 1.6%. What was sequenced was peripheral blood mononuclear cells. All receptors come from a person aged 18-70 years in good health.

Worth noting for this clone: From the germline J gene comes the end of the CDR3, since the read stops 3 residues before it. The chain carries TRBV5-1 and TRBJ2-7; the match to TRBD2 covers 9 bases. V trimming: 2 bases; J trimming: 0 bases; junction bases outside the gene matches: 0. The CDR3 sequence is 14 residues long. The germline V gene encodes CDR1 SGHRS and CDR2 YFSETQ. The sequenced part of the CDR3 DNA is TGCGCCAGCAGCTTTAGCGGGAGCTCCTACGAG. It specifies CASSFSGSSYE. The whole CDR3 reads CASSFSGSSYEQYF. Using reference TRBV5-1 and TRBJ2-7 for the parts outside the CDR3, the full variable domain is KAGVTQTPRYLIKTRGQQVTLSCSPISGHRSVSWYQQTPGQGLQFLFEYFSETQRNKGNFPGRFSGRQFSNSRSEMNVSTLELGDSALYLCASSFSGSSYEQYFGPGTRLTVT.

This clone was counted at least ten times. The read ends 3 residues shy of where the CDR3 ends; the end is completed using the germline J gene. The chain employs TRBV5-4 and TRBJ2-7, with 8 bases fitting TRBD2. Germline CDR1 SGHNT, CDR2 YYREEE (reference sequence). The CDR3 consists of 15 residues. The junction had 12 bases not matched to a gene; V was cut back by 4 bases and J by 6 bases. Incomplete CDR3 DNA: TGTGCCAGCAGCCCGGGGGGGGTTAGAAGGTCCGAG. Protein: CASSPGGVRRSE. Given in full, the CDR3 is CASSPGGVRRSEQYF.

This clone was seen many times. The CDR3 end lies 3 residues beyond the end of the read and is filled in from the germline J gene. V usage is TRBV20-1 and J usage is TRBJ1-5, with D perhaps matching TRBD1 (5 bases). The CDR3 is 13 amino acids. The V end lost 6 bases, the J end lost 2 bases, and 11 bases lay between the germline ends. CDR1 and CDR2 from the germline V gene are DFQATT and SNEGSKA (reference sequence). CDR3 region: CSAIIRGNQPQHF. The covered CDR3 bases are TGCAGTGCCATCATCAGGGGCAATCAGCCC.

This clone occurred a few times. The read terminates 3 residues ahead of where the CDR3 ends, so the germline J gene completes it. This sequence joins TRBV7-8 and TRBJ1-3, with D maybe TRBD1 (5 bases). Trimming stripped 3 bases from V and 0 bases from J, with 6 bases between. CDR1 SGHVS and CDR2 FQNEAQ come from the germline V gene. The CDR3 sequence is 14 residues long. The CDR3 loop is CASSFGHSGNTIYF. The sequenced part of the CDR3 DNA is TGTGCCAGCAGCTTTGGACACTCTGGAAACACC.

This clone showed up many times. The read ends 3 residues early relative to the CDR3; the germline J gene fills the gap. The chain uses TRBV20-1 and TRBJ2-1; D uncertain. V lost 3 bases to trimming and J lost 6 bases, with 9 bases between them. The CDR3 loop spans 12 amino acids. Germline assignment: CDR1 DFQATT and CDR2 SNEGSKA (reference sequence). The chain's CDR3 is CSASGSGNEQFF. The sequenced part of the CDR3 DNA is TGCAGTGCTAGCGGGTCGGGCAATGAG.

This clone occurred many times. At one end the junction does not follow the germline gene, possibly because of a read error. The CDR3 extends 3 residues past the end of the read, so its final part is completed from the germline J gene. The chain is built from TRBV7-3 and TRBJ2-1; 8 bases are a match to TRBD1. The CDR3 is made up of 15 amino acids. CDR1 is SGHTA, CDR2 FQGTGA, per germline. CDR3 amino acids: CAGSLDRGNFNEQFF. CDR3 bases read: TGTGCCGGCAGCTTAGACAGGGGAAATTTCAATGAG.

This clone was counted at least ten times. The CDR3 end lies 3 residues beyond the end of the read and is filled in from the germline J gene. This chain links TRBV29-1 with TRBJ2-1, with D tentatively TRBD2 (6 bases). V lost 6 bases and J lost 4, with 16 bases in between. CDR1 and CDR2 from the germline V gene are SQVTM and ANQGSEA. This CDR3 is built from 14 residues. CDR3 region: CSVPTRFPYNEQFF. The DNA read from the CDR3 is TGCAGCGTCCCGACTAGATTCCCTTACAATGAG.

In this sample, this clone turned up many times. Incomplete CDR3 DNA: TGTGCCTGGAGTGTAACAGGGGGCACCGGGGAG. It yields the protein CAWSVTGGTGE. The CDR3 as a whole reads CAWSVTGGTGELFF. This chain connects TRBV30 to TRBJ2-2; TRBD1 matches at 8 bases. The read gets to within 3 residues of the CDR3 end, and the germline J gene fills in the rest. The CDR3 has 14 residues. V was clipped by 0 bases and J by 4 bases; unmatched bases: 1. CDR1 and CDR2 (germline): GTSNPN, SVGIG (reference sequence).

This clone appeared a few times. The CDR3 extends 3 residues past the end of the read, so its final part is completed from the germline J gene. The chain uses TRBV7-2 and TRBJ2-3, with D maybe TRBD2 (6 bases). The V gene lost 7 bases and the J gene lost 0 bases, with 14 bases spanning the gap. This CDR3 spans 15 amino acids. Looked up from germline, CDR1 is SGHTA and CDR2 is FQGNSA. The CDR3 is CASTLWAGSTDTQYF. Incomplete CDR3 DNA: TGTGCCAGCACCCTCTGGGCGGGGAGCACAGATACG.

At least ten counts were recorded for this clone. Read coverage stops 3 residues before the CDR3 terminus; the germline J gene supplies the remainder. Within the sample, other DNA sequences also encode this same CDR3. This chain uses TRBV29-1 with TRBJ2-5, with 7 bases lining up with TRBD2. This CDR3 comprises 14 residues. Germline loops: CDR1 SQVTM, CDR2 ANQGSEA. CDR3 amino acids: CSVERAGGVGTQYF. The covered CDR3 bases are TGCAGCGTTGAAAGGGCTGGGGGGGTCGGAACC.

The sample holds many counts of this clone. The DNA ends 3 residues before the CDR3 does, and the rest of the CDR3 is filled in from the germline J gene. V and J are TRBV14 and TRBJ2-7; 9 bases are a match to TRBD1. Per germline, CDR1 SGHDN and CDR2 FVKESK. The V segment lost 1 base and the J segment 3 bases; nucleotides outside the gene matches: 1. The CDR3 length is 14 residues. This chain's CDR3 is CASSQGTGDYEQYF. The CDR3 DNA, read in part, is TGTGCCAGCAGCCAAGGGACAGGGGACTACGAG.

Many counts were recorded for this clone. The CDR3 extends 3 residues past the end of the read, so its final part is completed from the germline J gene. The chain couples TRBV29-1 to TRBJ2-7; tentatively, D is TRBD2 (5 bases). V was cut by 5 bases and J by 2 bases, with 16 bases left in between. Per germline, CDR1 SQVTM and CDR2 ANQGSEA. This CDR3 spans 14 amino acids. CDR3 amino acids: CSVLEEAAPYEQYF. CDR3 DNA (partial): TGCAGCGTTCTCGAGGAAGCGGCCCCCTACGAG.

This clone was seen repeatedly, ten times or more. The CDR3 end is not reached by the read, which stops 3 residues before it; the germline J gene fills it in. V is TRBV2 and J is TRBJ2-1; 12 bases map to TRBD1. Trimming took 7 bases from V and 8 from J; bases not matched to a gene: 6. The CDR3 spans 14 residues. Germline CDR1 is SNHLY and CDR2 is FYNNEI. CDR3 DNA (partial): TGTGCCAGCAACCGGGACAGGGGGCTGTATGAG. It is translated as CASNRDRGLYE. The full CDR3 protein is CASNRDRGLYEQFF.

This clone has a count of ten or more. The observed sequence ends 3 residues before the CDR3 terminus, with the missing tail filled in from the germline J gene. V is TRBV20-1 and J is TRBJ2-7, with TRBD1 as a possible D gene (5 bases). V dropped 0 bases and J dropped 5 bases, with 8 bases sitting between them. Germline V lookup: CDR1 DFQATT, CDR2 SNEGSKA (reference sequence). The CDR3 runs 12 residues. The CDR3 sequence: CSAREGPDEQYF. The DNA read from the CDR3 is TGCAGTGCTAGAGAGGGGCCGGACGAG.

This clone was seen many times. The CDR3 end falls 3 residues outside the read, so it is completed with the germline J gene. This chain connects TRBV11-3 to TRBJ2-1, with TRBD1 as a possible D gene (6 bases). Germline V gene lookup returns CDR1 SGHNT and CDR2 YENEEA. V was pared by 1 base and J by 5 bases, with 9 bases between. The CDR3 runs to 14 residues. CDR3 protein: CASSLVQGNNEQFF. The covered CDR3 bases are TGTGCCAGCAGCTTAGTCCAGGGGAACAATGAG.

This clone was recorded many times. The read ends 3 residues shy of where the CDR3 ends; the end is completed using the germline J gene. V is TRBV19 and J is TRBJ2-2, with TRBD1 matching 8 bases. The junction had 17 bases not matched to a gene; V was cut back by 4 bases and J by 1 base. Germline lookup yields CDR1 LNHDA and CDR2 SQIVND (reference sequence). CDR3 length: 20 residues. The sequenced CDR3 bases are TGTGCCAGTAGTAGGGCAGGGGGCCAATGGTCCCCTTGGAACACCGGGGAG. Amino acid sequence: CASSRAGGQWSPWNTGE. The full CDR3 protein is CASSRAGGQWSPWNTGELFF. Full variable domain (rest looked up from reference TRBV19 and TRBJ2-2): DGGITQSPKYLFRKEGQNVTLSCEQNLNHDAMYWYRQDPGQGLRLIYYSQIVNDFQKGDIAEGYSVSREKKESFPLTVTSAQKNPTAFYLCASSRAGGQWSPWNTGELFFGEGSRLTVL.

Many counts were recorded for this clone. Read sequence stops 3 residues before the CDR3 end, and the germline J gene provides the missing end. This chain joins TRBV12-5 and TRBJ2-1; possible D gene TRBD2, 6 bases. The CDR3 runs to 15 residues. V lost 6 bases and J lost 0, with 12 bases in between. CDR1 is LGHNT and CDR2 is FRNRAP in the germline V gene. The DNA read from the CDR3 is TGTGCTAGTGGCTGGGGGGTTAGCTCCTACAATGAG. This codes for CASGWGVSSYNE. The whole CDR3 reads CASGWGVSSYNEQFF.

This clone was seen ten or more times. The DNA ends 3 residues before the CDR3 does, and the rest of the CDR3 is filled in from the germline J gene. The chain links TRBV4-2 to TRBJ2-1; D is possibly TRBD1 (5 bases). V was shortened by 2 bases and J by 5 bases, with 10 bases between the two germline ends. Germline assignment: CDR1 LGHNA and CDR2 YNFKEQ. The CDR3 length is 14 residues. Partial CDR3 DNA: TGTGCCAGCAGCCAACTAATGACAGACAATGAG. Translation gives CASSQLMTDNE. In full, the CDR3 reads CASSQLMTDNEQFF.

There are many counts of this clone. The CDR3 end lies 3 residues beyond the end of the read and is filled in from the germline J gene. The chain carries TRBV20-1 and TRBJ1-1; D is unclear. CDR1 and CDR2 (germline): DFQATT, SNEGSKA (reference sequence). V lost 6 bases to trimming and J lost 2 bases, with 7 bases between them. The CDR3 contains 11 residues. The CDR3 region is CSAPTNTEAFF. The sequenced CDR3 bases are TGCAGTGCCCCCACTAACACTGAA.

In regard to this clone: Sequencing ends 3 residues short of the CDR3 end; the germline J gene provides the rest. The chain couples TRBV7-9 to TRBJ1-1; TRBD1 agrees at 8 bases. Germline CDR1 and CDR2: SEHNR and FQNEAQ (reference sequence). The CDR3 loop spans 15 amino acids. The CDR3 is CASSDPGGALDEAFF. The DNA read from the CDR3 is TGTGCCAGCAGCGACCCAGGGGGCGCCTTGGACGAG. Filled out from reference TRBV7-9 and TRBJ1-1, the complete variable domain reads DTGVSQNPRHKITKRGQNVTFRCDPISEHNRLYWYRQTLGQGPEFLTYFQNEAQLEKSRLLSDRFSAERPKGSFSTLEIQRTEQGDSAMYLCASSDPGGALDEAFFGQGTRLTVV.

This clone came up many times. The read finishes 3 residues shy of the CDR3 end, and the germline J gene is used to complete it. The rearrangement joins TRBV30 to TRBJ2-2, with D uncertain. In germline, CDR1 is GTSNPN, CDR2 SVGIG (reference sequence). This CDR3 has 17 residues. Trimming pared 0 bases from V and 3 bases from J, leaving 17 bases between. CDR3 DNA (partial): TGTGCCTGGAGTGTCACTCTCCGTGACTCATACACCGGGGAG. Its translation is CAWSVTLRDSYTGE. The full CDR3 protein is CAWSVTLRDSYTGELFF.

This clone was detected a few times. From the germline J gene comes the end of the CDR3, since the read stops 3 residues before it. The rearrangement joins TRBV11-3 to TRBJ2-5; D perhaps matches TRBD2 (5 bases). Germline lookup yields CDR1 SGHNT and CDR2 YENEEA. The CDR3 spans 12 residues. Trimming took off 7 bases at V and 2 bases at J, with 8 bases between the two ends. CDR3: CASTRGQETQYF. The CDR3 bases that were read are TGTGCCAGCACCCGCGGGCAAGAGACC. Filled out from reference TRBV11-3 and TRBJ2-5, the complete variable domain reads EAGVVQSPRYKIIEKKQPVAFWCNPISGHNTLYWYLQNLGQGPELLIRYENEEAVDDSQLPKDRFSAERLKGVDSTLKIQPAELGDSAVYLCASTRGQETQYFGPGTRLLVL.

This clone came up a few times. The observed sequence ends 3 residues before the CDR3 terminus, with the missing tail filled in from the germline J gene. The chain links TRBV5-1 to TRBJ2-5; 9 bases align to TRBD1. CDR3 length: 15 amino acids. The germline V gene has CDR1 SGHRS and CDR2 YFSETQ. The J segment lost 3 bases and the V segment lost 4 bases, leaving 7 bases of the junction unmatched. The CDR3 sequence is CASSQDRGSEETQYF. The sequenced part of the CDR3 DNA is TGCGCCAGCAGCCAGGACAGGGGAAGCGAAGAGACC.

About this clone itself: The CDR3 end is not reached by the read, which stops 3 residues before it; the germline J gene fills it in. This same CDR3 is encoded by further DNA sequences in the sample. V is TRBV6-1 and J is TRBJ1-2; D is uncertain. CDR1 MNHNS and CDR2 SASEGT come from the germline V gene. The CDR3 length is 16 residues. CDR3 bases read: TGTGCCAGCAGTGAAACGGGGTGGACTAGCGGGAGCCTC. It yields the protein CASSETGWTSGSL. The complete CDR3 protein is CASSETGWTSGSLYTF.

The table lists this clone with many counts. The read ends 3 residues before the CDR3 terminus; that terminus is restored from the germline J gene. The chain is built from TRBV19 and TRBJ1-1; 7 nucleotides agree with TRBD1. The CDR3 extends over 15 amino acids. Germline V gene data show CDR1 as LNHDA and CDR2 as SQIVND (reference sequence). With 6 bases clipped from V and 4 bases from J, the junction kept 11 bases outside the gene matches. The CDR3 sequence is CASRLPTGIATEAFF. CDR3 bases read: TGTGCCAGTAGATTACCGACAGGGATCGCCACTGAA.

This clone was seen many times. The missing CDR3 end, 3 residues past where the read stops, is filled in from the germline J gene. The chain is built from TRBV20-1 and TRBJ1-6, with a weak D call TRBD1 (6 bases). Trimming took 3 bases from V and 11 from J, leaving 11 bases between them. The CDR3 covers 12 residues. The germline CDR1 and CDR2 sequences are DFQATT and SNEGSKA (reference sequence). The covered CDR3 bases are TGCAGTGCTAGCTCACAGGGTACACCC. Translated, it gives CSASSQGTP. The whole CDR3 reads CSASSQGTPLHF.

At least ten counts were recorded for this clone. The observed sequence ends 3 residues before the CDR3 terminus, with the missing tail filled in from the germline J gene. The gene calls are TRBV7-6 and TRBJ2-7; 9 bases fit TRBD2. Germline CDR1 reads SGHVS; CDR2 reads FNYEAQ. The V segment lost 6 bases and the J segment 3 bases; nucleotides outside the gene matches: 12. This CDR3 is built from 16 residues. Incomplete CDR3 DNA: TGTGCCAGCAGTTTTACCCCTAGCGGGAACTACTACGAG. It is translated as CASSFTPSGNYYE. The full CDR3 protein reads CASSFTPSGNYYEQYF.